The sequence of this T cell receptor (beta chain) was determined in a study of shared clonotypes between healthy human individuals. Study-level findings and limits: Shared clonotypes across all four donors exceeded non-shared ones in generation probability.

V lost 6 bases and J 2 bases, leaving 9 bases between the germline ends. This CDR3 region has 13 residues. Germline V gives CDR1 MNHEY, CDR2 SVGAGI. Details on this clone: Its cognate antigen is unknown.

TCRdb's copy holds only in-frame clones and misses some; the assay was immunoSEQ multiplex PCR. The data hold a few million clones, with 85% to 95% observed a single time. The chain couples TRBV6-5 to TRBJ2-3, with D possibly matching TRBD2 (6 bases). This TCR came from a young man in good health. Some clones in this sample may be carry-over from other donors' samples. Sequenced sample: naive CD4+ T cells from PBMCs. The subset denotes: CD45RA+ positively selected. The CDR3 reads CASRRLVTDTQYF. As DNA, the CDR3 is TGTGCCAGCAGAAGACTAGTCACAGATACGCAGTATTTT.